Following are 27 T cell receptor beta chains from one sample sequenced in a study of metastatic and nonmetastatic thyroid tumors. TCRdb reanalyzed the PCR reads via MiXCR. The sample has about 12,000 clones, roughly 21% seen once. No patient had received any treatment before thyroid surgery. The sample taken for sequencing was adjacent normal tissue. The receptors originated from a female donor with papillary thyroid cancer or a benign thyroid nodule (not recorded which). Some clones in this sample may be carry-over from other donors' samples.

This clone is medium-sized. The chain links TRBV6-5 to TRBJ2-3; 7 bases align to TRBD1. Germline values: CDR1 MNHEY, CDR2 SVGAGI. The CDR3 has 15 residues. V gave up 2 bases and J gave up 1 base; unmatched junction bases: 3. The CDR3 sequence is CASSYDREGTDTQYF. The CDR3 DNA reads TGTGCCAGCAGTTACGACAGGGAAGGCACAGATACGCAGTATTTT.

V and J are TRBV20-1 and TRBJ2-1; 8 bases map to TRBD1. CDR3 size: 15 residues. Trimming cost V 2 bases and J 4 bases; bases outside gene matches: 7. Germline-derived CDR1 and CDR2 are DFQATT and SNEGSKA (reference sequence). In DNA, the CDR3 is TGCAGTGCTAGACACCGGGACAGGTCTTACAATGAGCAGTTCTTC. This gives the protein CSARHRDRSYNEQFF.

This clone occurred many times. This clone may be a read error of a much larger clone one base away. The chain joins TRBV5-1 to TRBJ1-1; D not resolved. Trimming took 7 bases from V and 2 from J, leaving 15 bases between them. Per the germline V gene, CDR1 is SGHRS and CDR2 is YFSETQ. The CDR3 sequence is 14 residues long. In nucleotides, the CDR3 is TGCGCCAGCGGCCTAACCGGGATTAACACTGAAGCTTTCTTT. The encoded protein is CASGLTGINTEAFF.

This clone was observed a handful of times. The chain is built from TRBV11-2 and TRBJ2-7; D possibly corresponds to TRBD2 (8 bases). The CDR3 runs 16 residues. Germline CDR1 is SGHAT and CDR2 is FQNNGV. V lost 5 bases, J lost 6 bases, and 23 bases lay in between. The CDR3 loop is CASSPRTSSSGGEQYF. The DNA for the CDR3 is TGTGCCAGCAGCCCACGGACTAGCTCCTCAGGGGGCGAGCAGTACTTC.

This clone is categorized as medium-sized. The V gene is TRBV6-1, the J gene TRBJ1-3, with 7 positions matching TRBD1. Germline CDR1 is MNHNS and CDR2 is SASEGT. V lost 1 base, J lost 4 bases, and 4 bases stayed unmatched. This CDR3 spans 15 amino acids. CDR3 coding DNA: TGTGCCAGCAGTGAAGAAACAGGGGCAGGAAACACCATATATTTT. Translation: CASSEETGAGNTIYF.

This clone showed up many times. Other DNA variants within this sample encode the same CDR3. This rearrangement joins TRBV10-2 to TRBJ1-4, with D possibly being TRBD1 (5 bases). Trimming pared 0 bases from V and 7 bases from J, leaving 15 bases between. The CDR3 contains 16 residues. Germline V gene data show CDR1 as WSHSY and CDR2 as SAAADI. As DNA, the CDR3 is TGCGCCAGCAGTGAGTCGTCCTCGGGGCAGGGTGAAAAACTGTTTTTT. Protein: CASSESSSGQGEKLFF.

The chain has TRBV5-4 and TRBJ2-7, with 9 nucleotides matching TRBD2. V lost 1 base and J lost 2; bases outside the gene matches: 10. The CDR3 is made up of 17 amino acids. Germline-derived CDR1 and CDR2 are SGHNT and YYREEE (reference sequence). The CDR3 DNA reads TGTGCCAGCAGCTTGTCCTTTAGCGGGGGTGGGACCTACGAGCAGTACTTC. Amino acids: CASSLSFSGGGTYEQYF.

This clone has a count of ten or more. CDR3 region: CASATTGLASKTSTDTQYF. The CDR3 DNA is TGTGCCAGCGCTACTACGGGACTAGCGTCGAAAACGAGCACAGATACGCAGTATTTT. V gene TRBV28 combines with J gene TRBJ2-3; TRBD2 matches 10 bases. The CDR3 length is 19 residues. With V trimmed by 8 bases and J by 0 bases, 17 bases remained unmatched. The germline CDR1 and CDR2 sequences are MDHEN and SYDVKM.

This clone appeared many times. The chain uses TRBV5-5 and TRBJ1-1, with 9 bases lining up with TRBD1. The ends lost 1 base at V and 4 bases at J; junction bases unmatched: 5. The germline CDR1 and CDR2 sequences are SGHKS and YYEKEE (reference sequence). The CDR3 contains 15 residues. The CDR3 DNA sequence: TGTGCCAGCAGCTTGACAGGGGGCGGGGGCACTGAAGCTTTCTTT. The encoded protein is CASSLTGGGGTEAFF.

This clone has at least ten counts. V usage is TRBV30 and J usage is TRBJ2-7; D may be TRBD2 (7 bases). In germline, CDR1 is GTSNPN, CDR2 SVGIG (reference sequence). Between the trimmed V and J ends, which lost 0 bases and 2 bases, there was a span of 14 bases. This CDR3 is 15 amino acids long. CDR3 DNA: TGTGCCTGGAGTGTACTAGGGGGGGACACCTACGAGCAGTACTTC. Protein product: CAWSVLGGDTYEQYF. The full variable domain, rest sourced from reference TRBV30 and TRBJ2-7, is SQTIHQWPATLVQPVGSPLSLECTVEGTSNPNLYWYRQAAGRGLQLLFYSVGIGQISSEVPQNLSASRPQDRQFILSSKKLLLSDSGFYLCAWSVLGGDTYEQYFGPGTRLTVT.

This clone was seen a few times. The CDR3 ends on some other residue instead of the conserved phenylalanine or tryptophan, so this is likely a read error. The rearrangement uses TRBV28 and TRBJ1-1, with 7 nucleotides matching TRBD1. The CDR3 runs to 18 residues. V dropped 2 bases and J dropped 3; count of bases not matched to a gene: 15. Germline assignment: CDR1 MDHEN and CDR2 SYDVKM. CDR3 DNA: TGTGCCAGCAGTTTAGAGGGCAGGGGGTATTTGGGGTACACTGAAGCTTTCCTT. Encoded protein: CASSLEGRGYLGYTEAFL.

By sample share, this clone is medium-sized. The chain is built from TRBV27 and TRBJ2-6; no clear D. In germline, CDR1 is MNHEY, CDR2 SMNVEV (reference sequence). This CDR3 has 16 residues. V was cut by 5 bases and J by 0 bases, with 11 bases left in between. In DNA, the CDR3 is TGTGCCAGCAGTCCCCGACTGATCTCTGGGGCCAACGTCCTGACTTTC. This translates into CASSPRLISGANVLTF.

This clone counts as medium-sized. The V gene is TRBV11-2, the J gene TRBJ2-7; TRBD1 might be the D (6 bases). V was pared by 6 bases and J by 3 bases, with 18 bases between. This CDR3 is 15 amino acids long. The germline V gene encodes CDR1 SGHAT and CDR2 FQNNGV. The CDR3 here is CASRLGAVTNYEQYF. The DNA of the CDR3 is TGTGCCAGCAGACTGGGGGCAGTCACAAACTACGAGCAGTACTTC.

Concerning this clone itself: Different DNA sequences within this sample yield the same CDR3. The chain employs TRBV27 and TRBJ2-3; D remains ambiguous. Trimming cost V 7 bases and J 3 bases, with 23 bases left between them. The CDR3 extends over 17 amino acids. From germline, CDR1 is MNHEY and CDR2 SMNVEV (reference sequence). The CDR3 DNA is TGTGCCAGCATCCCCCTGATGGGTGGTGGCCGGACAGATACGCAGTATTTT. Protein: CASIPLMGGGRTDTQYF.

In its sample, this clone was seen a few times. The chain carries TRBV4-2 and TRBJ2-3; D is ambiguous. CDR3 length: 13 residues. The V end was cut by 0 bases, the J end by 5 bases, with 6 bases between. Germline CDR1 and CDR2: LGHNA and YNFKEQ. The CDR3 sequence is CASSQESQDTQYF. CDR3 DNA: TGTGCCAGCAGCCAAGAGTCTCAAGATACGCAGTATTTT.

CDR3 coding DNA: TGCAGTGCTAGCCCCCAGGTTGAAGCTTTCTTT. Its protein is CSASPQVEAFF. The chain carries TRBV20-1 and TRBJ1-1; D call uncertain. CDR3 length equals 11 residues. Between the trimmed V and J ends, which lost 3 bases and 7 bases, there was a span of 9 bases. Germline assignment: CDR1 DFQATT and CDR2 SNEGSKA (reference sequence).

The chain employs TRBV5-6 and TRBJ2-7, with TRBD1 matching 9 bases. There are 14 residues in the CDR3. Germline V gives CDR1 SGHDT, CDR2 YYEEEE. Losses at the gene ends were 1 base for V and 5 bases for J; bases not matched to a gene: 4. CDR3 sequence reads: CASSLRQGDDEQYF. The CDR3 coding sequence is TGTGCCAGCAGCTTGAGACAGGGGGACGACGAGCAGTACTTC. Full variable domain (outside the CDR3, taken from reference TRBV5-6 and TRBJ2-7): DAGVTQSPTHLIKTRGQQVTLRCSPKSGHDTVSWYQQALGQGPQFIFQYYEEEERQRGNFPDRFSGHQFPNYSSELNVNALLLGDSALYLCASSLRQGDDEQYFGPGTRLTVT.

By share, this clone ranks as medium-sized. The chain recombines TRBV12-3 or TRBV12-4 with TRBJ1-1; D gene uncertain. This CDR3 comprises 11 residues. Trimming cost V 7 bases and J 4 bases, with 7 bases left between them. The CDR3 region has the DNA TGTGCCAGCATAGGGTCCACTGAAGCTTTCTTT. Protein: CASIGSTEAFF.

This clone occurred many times. The chain has TRBV20-1 and TRBJ2-3; the D gene is possibly TRBD2 (5 bases). The germline gives CDR1 DFQATT, CDR2 SNEGSKA (reference sequence). With 6 bases removed from V and 3 bases from J, the gap between germline ends came to 16 bases. The CDR3 consists of 14 residues. The chain's CDR3 is CSAYGNPPTDTQYF. In nucleotides, the CDR3 is TGCAGTGCGTACGGGAACCCACCGACAGATACGCAGTATTTT.

This clone occurred a few times. This chain joins TRBV6-1 and TRBJ2-3; TRBD1 matches at 12 bases. CDR1 is MNHNS and CDR2 is SASEGT in the germline V gene. The CDR3 consists of 17 residues. The V segment lost 1 base and the J segment 4 bases; nucleotides outside the gene matches: 6. CDR3 bases: TGTGCCAGCAGTGAAGGGGGACAGGGGGCGAGGCCAGATACGCAGTATTTT. Translation: CASSEGGQGARPDTQYF.

This clone was detected a few times. V usage is TRBV28 and J usage is TRBJ1-2, with TRBD1 matching over 7 bases. The V gene's germline CDR1 is MDHEN and CDR2 SYDVKM. CDR3 size: 13 residues. Trimming took 6 bases from V and 5 from J; bases not matched to a gene: 6. The CDR3 reads CASRSTGEYGYTF. As DNA, the CDR3 is TGTGCCAGCAGATCTACAGGGGAGTATGGCTACACCTTC.

About this clone: The final CDR3 position lacks the conserved phenylalanine or tryptophan, pointing to a likely read error. The chain joins TRBV24-1 to TRBJ2-5; no clear D gene. V lost 0 bases and J 2 bases, leaving 9 bases between the germline ends. Germline assignment: CDR1 KGHDR and CDR2 SFDVKD. CDR3 length: 15 residues. The CDR3 is CATSDLGWGQETQYL. CDR3 nucleotides: TGTGCCACCAGTGATTTGGGCTGGGGTCAAGAGACCCAGTACCTC.

The gene calls are TRBV20-1 and TRBJ2-5, with a weak D call TRBD2 (6 bases). Trimming removed 6 bases at V and 3 bases at J, with 20 bases between. CDR3 size: 15 residues. Germline CDR1 reads DFQATT; CDR2 reads SNEGSKA (reference sequence). CDR3 in DNA: TGCAGTGCCCCAACCGCTAGCGATATGGAAGAGACCCAGTACTTC. Its protein is CSAPTASDMEETQYF.

This clone came up many times. This sample also contains other DNA sequences that code for the same CDR3. The rearrangement links TRBV4-3 to TRBJ1-4; 9 nucleotides agree with TRBD1. This CDR3 contains 15 residues. Germline CDR1 reads LGHNA; CDR2 reads YSLEER. The V segment lost 6 bases and the J segment 8 bases; nucleotides outside the gene matches: 10. The CDR3 loop is CASRTSGTGSEKLFF. CDR3 bases: TGCGCCAGCAGGACCTCCGGGACAGGGAGCGAAAAACTGTTTTTT.

V is TRBV7-3 and J is TRBJ1-2, with 7 bases identical to TRBD1. This CDR3 region has 15 residues. The germline V gene encodes CDR1 SGHTA and CDR2 FQGTGA. J was trimmed by 7 bases and V by 0 bases; bases with no gene match: 8. CDR3 protein: CASSLTGGTDFGYTF. DNA of the CDR3: TGTGCCAGCAGCTTAACAGGGGGCACCGATTTTGGCTACACCTTC.

This clone has a count of ten or more. This chain connects TRBV16 to TRBJ1-2, with TRBD1 matching 11 bases. From germline, CDR1 is KGHSY and CDR2 FQNENV. V shed 6 bases, J shed 7 bases, and the junction held 13 bases outside the gene matches. The CDR3 loop spans 16 amino acids. The CDR3 region is CASSPVQDRGRLGYTF. Written as DNA, the CDR3 is TGTGCCAGCAGTCCGGTCCAGGACAGGGGGCGGCTTGGCTACACCTTC.

This clone was detected a few times. The chain combines TRBV29-1 with TRBJ1-2, with D possibly being TRBD1 (5 bases). The length of the CDR3 is 13 residues. CDR1 and CDR2 from the germline V gene are SQVTM and ANQGSEA. V lost 0 bases and J 4 bases, leaving 9 bases between the germline ends. CDR3 in amino acids: CSVEEAGGYGYTF. As DNA, the CDR3 is TGCAGCGTTGAAGAGGCGGGGGGCTATGGCTACACCTTC.